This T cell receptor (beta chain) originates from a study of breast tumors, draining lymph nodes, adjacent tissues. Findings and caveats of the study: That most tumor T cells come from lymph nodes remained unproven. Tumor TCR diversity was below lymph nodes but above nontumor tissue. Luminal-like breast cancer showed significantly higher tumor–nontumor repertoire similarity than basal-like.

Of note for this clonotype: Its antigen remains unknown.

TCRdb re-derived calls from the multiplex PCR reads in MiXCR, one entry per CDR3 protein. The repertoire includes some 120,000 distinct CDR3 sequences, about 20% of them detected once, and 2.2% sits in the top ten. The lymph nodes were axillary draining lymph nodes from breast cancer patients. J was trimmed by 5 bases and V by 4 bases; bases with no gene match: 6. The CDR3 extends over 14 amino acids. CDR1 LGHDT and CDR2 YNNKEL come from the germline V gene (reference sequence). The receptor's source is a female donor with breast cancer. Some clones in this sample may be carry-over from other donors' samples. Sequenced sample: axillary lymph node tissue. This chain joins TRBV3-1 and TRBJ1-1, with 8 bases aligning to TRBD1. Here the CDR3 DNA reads TGTGCCAGCAGCCCAGGACAGGGTGAAACTGAAGCTTTCTTT. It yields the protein CASSPGQGETEAFF.